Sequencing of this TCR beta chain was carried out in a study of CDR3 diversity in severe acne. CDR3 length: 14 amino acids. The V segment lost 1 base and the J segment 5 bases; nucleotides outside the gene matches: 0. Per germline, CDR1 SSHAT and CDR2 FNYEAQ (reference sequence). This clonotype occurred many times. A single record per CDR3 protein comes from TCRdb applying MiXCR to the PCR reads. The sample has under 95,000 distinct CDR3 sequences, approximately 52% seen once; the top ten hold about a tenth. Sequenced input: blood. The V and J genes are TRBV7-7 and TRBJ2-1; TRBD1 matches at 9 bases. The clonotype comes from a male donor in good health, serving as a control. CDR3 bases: TGTGCCAGCAGCTTAGGGGACAGGGACAATGAGCAGTTCTTC. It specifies CASSLGDRDNEQFF.